This note documents a single T cell receptor beta chain sequence. Its antigen remains unidentified. The V gene lost 3 bases and the J gene lost 4 bases, with 9 bases spanning the gap. Per germline, CDR1 DFQATT and CDR2 SNEGSKA (reference sequence). The CDR3 covers 12 residues. This sample is drawn from a study of T-cell memory formation after mild COVID-19. About the study: TCR clustering was largely donor specific. Study-wide points: CD4+ bias marked clones expanding day 15 to 37, unlike balanced contracting clones. Contracting CD8+ clones were enriched in EMRA, CD4+ mainly in CM and EM.

Constant-segment primers were used for 5'RACE, and the resulting TCR alpha and TCR beta cDNA libraries carried sample barcodes and UMIs. TCRdb re-derived calls from the 5' RACE reads in MiXCR, one entry per CDR3 protein. Of about 270,000 distinct CDR3 sequences listed, 15% to 19% are singletons. This TCR came from an adult woman who had mild COVID-19 (a few samples of this study predate the infection). Cell type and time point are not known. The sample was PBMCs or a T cell subset sorted from them (not recorded which). The V call is TRBV20-1, the J call TRBJ1-2; D remains ambiguous. The DNA for the CDR3 is TGCAGTGCTAGGTCGGGGTCCTATGGCTACACCTTC. Its protein is CSARSGSYGYTF.